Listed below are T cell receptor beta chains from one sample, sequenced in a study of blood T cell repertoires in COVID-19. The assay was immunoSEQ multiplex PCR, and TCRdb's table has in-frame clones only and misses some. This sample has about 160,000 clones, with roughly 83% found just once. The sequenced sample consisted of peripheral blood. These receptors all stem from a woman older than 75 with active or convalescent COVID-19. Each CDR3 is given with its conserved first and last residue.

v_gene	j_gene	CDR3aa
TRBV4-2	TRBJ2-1	CASSVGLVYNEQFF
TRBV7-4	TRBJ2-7	CASNPAGTGSSYEQYF
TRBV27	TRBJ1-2	CASSPLRDRVPLGYGYTF
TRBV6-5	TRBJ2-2	CASRRAGTGELFF
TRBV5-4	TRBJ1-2	CASSQNRVYGYTF
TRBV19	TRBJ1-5	CASSIPPGRATGNQPQHF
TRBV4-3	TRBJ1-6	CASSQGGTSTSPLHF
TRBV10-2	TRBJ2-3	CATANPPTSAVSTDTQYF
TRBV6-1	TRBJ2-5	CASSEDEFVAGGGETQYF
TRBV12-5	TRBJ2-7	CASAPGTGIYEQYF
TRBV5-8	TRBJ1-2	CASSRSGTGSNYGYTF
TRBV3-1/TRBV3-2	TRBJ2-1	CASSQAGVGNEQFF
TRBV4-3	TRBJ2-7	CASSQDWGGSSYEQYF
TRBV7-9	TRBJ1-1	CASSLSGRTEAFF
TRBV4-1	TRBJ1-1	CASSQIRWRGGTEAFF
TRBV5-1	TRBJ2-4	CASSLEGFKNIQYF
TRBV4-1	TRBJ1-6	CATKQDASSYNSPLHF
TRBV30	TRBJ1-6	CAWSVRGTVNSPLHF
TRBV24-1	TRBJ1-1	CATRDRWNTEAFF
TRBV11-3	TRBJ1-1	CASSLTGSNTEAFF
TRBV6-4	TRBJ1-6	CASSGRETGVVIRNSPLHF
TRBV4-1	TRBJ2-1	CASSPMGQGNEQFF
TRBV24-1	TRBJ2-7	CATSDPGQGAYEQYF
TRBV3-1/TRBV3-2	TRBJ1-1	CASSPGQVMNTEAFF
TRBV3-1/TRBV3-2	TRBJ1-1	CASSPGQMNTEAFF
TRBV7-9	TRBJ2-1	CASSSQGYEQFF
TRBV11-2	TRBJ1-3	CASSLEGRGPAGNTIYF
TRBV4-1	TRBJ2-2	CASSQEVQGLRTGELFF
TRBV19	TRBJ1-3	CATGRTLGGNTIYF
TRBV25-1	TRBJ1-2	CASSDPGTIYGYTF
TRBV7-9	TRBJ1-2	CASSPVGGIDGYTF
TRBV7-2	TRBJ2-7	CASSSRAARYEQYF
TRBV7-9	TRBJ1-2	CASSLGSPGTPKGYTF
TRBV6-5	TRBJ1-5	CASSYNHRDQPQHF
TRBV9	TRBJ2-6	CASSHMGQYSGANVLTF
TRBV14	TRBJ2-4	CASSQQGTKNIQYF
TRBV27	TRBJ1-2	CASSKGGQLNYGYTF
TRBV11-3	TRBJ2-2	CASRPLTGISGELFF
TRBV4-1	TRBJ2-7	CASSQEVTSGYEQYF
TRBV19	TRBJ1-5	CATRTPGWPQHF
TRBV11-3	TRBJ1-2	CASSLYVQGAIGYTF
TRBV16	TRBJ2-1	CASSQRGSSYNEQFF
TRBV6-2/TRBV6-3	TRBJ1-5	CASSYGGSGGNQPQHF
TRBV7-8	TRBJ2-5	CASSLADRLQETQYF
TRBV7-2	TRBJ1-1	CASSLGQGSRTEAFF
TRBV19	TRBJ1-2	CASSIRTTVNYGYTF
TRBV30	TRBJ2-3	CAWSVQGAGVGTDTQYF
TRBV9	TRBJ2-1	CASSVGAGGVDEQFF
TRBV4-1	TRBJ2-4	CASSKGGDRLAKNIQYF
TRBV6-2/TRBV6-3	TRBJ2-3	CASSYSTESTDTQYF
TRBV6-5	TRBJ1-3	CAGGGRNSGNTIYF
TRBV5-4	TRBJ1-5	CASSLVVTGNQPQHF
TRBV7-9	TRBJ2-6	CASSPLIGAGAGANVLTF